The rows below give T cell receptor beta chains drawn from one sample of a study of T cells in Graves' hyperthyroidism and ophthalmopathy. TCRdb ran MiXCR on the multiplex PCR reads and lists one entry per CDR3 protein. Of about 640,000 distinct CDR3 sequences listed, under 25% are singletons. Sequencing input: blood. The receptors here all came from a young man with Graves' ophthalmopathy. The conserved cysteine and the conserved F or W are not part of the CDR3 here. Fields, in order: D gene, V gene, J gene, CDR3 protein. A D gene is named only where the DNA matches it firmly.

d_call: TRBD1; v_call: TRBV28; j_call: TRBJ1-2; cdr3_aa: ASSLVQGARANYGYT
d_call: TRBD2; v_call: TRBV5-1; j_call: TRBJ2-3; cdr3_aa: ASKDYSGSTDTQY
d_call: TRBD1; v_call: TRBV5-1; j_call: TRBJ2-1; cdr3_aa: ASSLRSGTGNNEQF
d_call: NA; v_call: TRBV5-1; j_call: TRBJ2-3; cdr3_aa: ASSPGRIKRDTQY
d_call: NA; v_call: TRBV27; j_call: TRBJ2-2; cdr3_aa: ASSLRSGGTGELF
d_call: NA; v_call: TRBV5-6; j_call: TRBJ2-7; cdr3_aa: ASSLSPYEQY
d_call: NA; v_call: TRBV14; j_call: TRBJ1-3; cdr3_aa: ASSQGRLPGNTIY
d_call: NA; v_call: TRBV30; j_call: TRBJ1-2; cdr3_aa: AWSVSGIVGYT
d_call: NA; v_call: TRBV29-1; j_call: TRBJ2-7; cdr3_aa: SVYFRWGSTYEQY
d_call: TRBD1; v_call: TRBV10-3; j_call: TRBJ1-3; cdr3_aa: AIETGGTGNTIY
d_call: NA; v_call: TRBV11-2; j_call: TRBJ2-3; cdr3_aa: ASSWGEDTQY
d_call: NA; v_call: TRBV7-9; j_call: TRBJ1-4; cdr3_aa: ASRPGRGGEKLF
d_call: TRBD2; v_call: TRBV6-2/TRBV6-3; j_call: TRBJ2-7; cdr3_aa: ASSYLPASGSHEQY
d_call: TRBD2; v_call: TRBV4-1; j_call: TRBJ2-1; cdr3_aa: ASSLQGLAGGVRSYNEQF
d_call: NA; v_call: TRBV6-1; j_call: TRBJ1-1; cdr3_aa: ASRRTRTNTEAF
d_call: TRBD1; v_call: TRBV5-1; j_call: TRBJ2-7; cdr3_aa: ASSLRGLSSYEQY
d_call: TRBD1; v_call: TRBV20-1; j_call: TRBJ2-7; cdr3_aa: SARGTGRFEQY
d_call: NA; v_call: TRBV7-8; j_call: TRBJ1-1; cdr3_aa: ASSPRAYTEAF
d_call: NA; v_call: TRBV4-1; j_call: TRBJ2-2; cdr3_aa: ASSQDGRTGELF
d_call: TRBD1; v_call: TRBV6-1; j_call: TRBJ1-6; cdr3_aa: ASRRGGTGDSPLH
d_call: NA; v_call: TRBV30; j_call: TRBJ2-3; cdr3_aa: AWSSGGSTDTQY
d_call: TRBD2; v_call: TRBV5-1; j_call: TRBJ2-3; cdr3_aa: ASSLETSLSAQY
d_call: NA; v_call: TRBV6-6; j_call: TRBJ2-7; cdr3_aa: ASSYRSTFGTTYEQY
d_call: TRBD1; v_call: TRBV10-3; j_call: TRBJ1-2; cdr3_aa: AISDTIPGQGNYGYT
d_call: NA; v_call: TRBV6-1; j_call: TRBJ1-5; cdr3_aa: ASSDWGAGQPQH
d_call: TRBD2; v_call: TRBV3-1; j_call: TRBJ2-1; cdr3_aa: ASSRSYSGSSYNEQF
d_call: TRBD1; v_call: TRBV6-1; j_call: TRBJ1-5; cdr3_aa: ASSELQGTGQPQH
d_call: TRBD2; v_call: TRBV29-1; j_call: TRBJ2-7; cdr3_aa: SVRTGTSGRAEQY